Detailed here is one TCR beta chain. CDR3 length: 13 residues. Germline V gene data show CDR1 as SNHLY and CDR2 as FYNNEI. Trimming took 4 bases from V and 2 from J; bases not matched to a gene: 0. This entry belongs to a study of T cell responses to AZD1222 COVID-19 vaccine. Method: immunoSEQ multiplex PCR; TCRdb's copy keeps in-frame clones and lacks some. The sample records roughly 120,000 clones, 94% being singletons. The sequence derives from an adult who received the AZD1222 COVID-19 vaccine. The chain carries TRBV2 and TRBJ1-2; 8 nucleotides match TRBD1. The source material was peripheral blood, sampled 28 days after the second AZD1222 dose. The CDR3 loop reads CASSGTGNYGYTF. CDR3 nucleotides: TGTGCCAGCAGTGGGACAGGGAACTATGGCTACACCTTC. Variable domain in full (rest from reference TRBV2 and TRBJ1-2): EPEVTQTPSHQVTQMGQEVILRCVPISNHLYFYWYRQILGQKVEFLVSFYNNEISEKSEIFDDQFSVERPDGSNFTLKIRSTKLEDSAMYFCASSGTGNYGYTFGSGTRLTVV.